This T cell receptor (beta chain) is drawn from a study of CD8+ T cells in alopecia areata. Study-wide context: Each day, treated patients took oral tofacitinib twice, at 5 to 10 mg per dose.

Study-wide results and caveats: Researchers report lesional scalp, most notably alopecia totalis/universalis, outstripped normal scalp in clonality.

Concerning this clone itself: The antigen is undetermined.

The V end was cut by 5 bases, the J end by 6 bases, with 15 bases between. The CDR3 covers 14 residues. Germline lookup yields CDR1 SEHNR and CDR2 FQNEAQ (reference sequence). cDNA prepared by RNA extraction and subsequent reverse transcription served as the template for sequencing. Profiling relied on immunoSEQ multiplex PCR, and the TCRdb table lists in-frame clones only, not all of them. Of over 100,000 clones listed, around 49% are singletons. Sampling of alopecia areata patients yielded lesional scalp punch biopsies as well as peripheral blood. Sorted out of PBMCs were CD4+ T cells and CD8+ T cells.

Sequencing used CD8+ T cells sorted from blood, obtained at week 0. The chain joins TRBV7-9 to TRBJ2-3; TRBD1 might be the D (6 bases). The source of this sequence is a human donor with alopecia areata. The CDR3: CASSLGHGQDTQYF. The CDR3 bases are TGTGCCAGCAGCCTCGGACACGGACAGGATACGCAGTATTTT.